These 12 T cell receptor beta chains came from one sample sequenced in a study of human T cells and chemical hapten exposure (dated by TCRdb to 2020 to 2022). Libraries were made using RACE. The sequencing machine was a NextSeq 500. The public reads were reprocessed in TCRdb via fastp at Q25 and MiXCR, keeping in-frame beta chains. Rows are unified per CDR3 protein, each entry keeping the most common DNA and genes. The sample yields 30,000 to 40,000 distinct CDR3 sequences; approximately 11% were counted once. 2% to 2.5% of the sample belongs to the ten largest clones. The time point label of this sample denotes: patch test 3, about 24 weeks after DPC sensitization. The intended sense of this specimen's treatment or condition label: therapeutic diphenylcyclopropenone sensitization with weekly scalp DPC. Total RNA was isolated from unfractionated whole blood collected in Tempus Blood RNA tubes. The source material was whole blood, sampled in connection with sensitization to the hapten diphenylcyclopropenone (DPC). These receptors all stem from a woman aged 40-49 years with alopecia areata. Some clones in this sample may be carry-over from other donors' samples.

This clonotype occurred many times. The J gene is TRBJ2-2, the V gene TRBV7-6, with 11 bases lining up with TRBD1. Germline loops: CDR1 SGHVS, CDR2 FNYEAQ. Germline trimming cut 4 bases from V and 4 bases from J; bases unmatched to any gene: 2. There are 15 residues in the CDR3. The CDR3 DNA sequence: TGTGCCAGCAGCTCCGGACAGGGGGCCACCGGGGAGCTGTTTTTT. It translates to CASSSGQGATGELFF. The complete variable domain, with remaining parts taken from reference TRBV7-6 and TRBJ2-2, reads GAGVSQSPRYKVTKRGQDVALRCDPISGHVSLYWYRQALGQGPEFLTYFNYEAQQDKSGLPNDRFSAERPEGSISTLTIQRTEQRDSAMYRCASSSGQGATGELFFGEGSRLTVL.

This clonotype was counted ten times or more. The rearrangement joins TRBV12-5 to TRBJ2-1; TRBD2 matches 12 bases. The CDR3 extends over 20 amino acids. The V gene end was trimmed by 2 bases and the J gene end by 7 bases; junction bases not matched to a gene: 18. Germline loops: CDR1 LGHNT, CDR2 FRNRAP. Written as DNA, the CDR3 is TGTGCTAGTGGTTTGAACTATTCGCCGGGACTAGCGGGCGGTCAGAATGAGCAGTTCTTC. Residues: CASGLNYSPGLAGGQNEQFF.

There are many counts of this clonotype. The V gene is TRBV7-9, the J gene TRBJ2-5; a possible D gene is TRBD2 (5 bases). From germline, CDR1 is SEHNR and CDR2 FQNEAQ (reference sequence). This CDR3 contains 15 residues. The germline V and J ends were trimmed by 0 bases and 4 bases, with 12 bases remaining between them. The CDR3 DNA is TGTGCCAGCAGCTTAGCCTTGTCAGGAGGAGAGACCCAGTACTTC. It yields the protein CASSLALSGGETQYF.

The chain employs TRBV10-3 and TRBJ2-3; a weak D match, TRBD2 (6 bases). Germline CDR1 and CDR2: ENHRY and SYGVKD. This CDR3 region has 14 residues. V dropped 4 bases and J dropped 1 base, with 9 bases sitting between them. CDR3 in amino acids: CAISVQRGTDTQYF. The CDR3 bases are TGTGCCATCAGTGTCCAGCGGGGCACAGATACGCAGTATTTT.

This clonotype was picked up many times. This chain uses TRBV20-1 with TRBJ2-1; TRBD2 might be the D (5 bases). Germline V gene lookup returns CDR1 DFQATT and CDR2 SNEGSKA (reference sequence). Trimming shortened V by 8 bases and J by 8 bases, and 13 bases separated the two germline ends. This CDR3 is 11 amino acids long. The CDR3 sequence is CSIDRSDEQFF. The CDR3 DNA follows: TGCAGTATAGATCGTAGCGATGAGCAGTTCTTC.

This clonotype came up many times. The chain joins TRBV3-1 to TRBJ2-7; no clear D. There are 16 residues in the CDR3. CDR1 LGHDT and CDR2 YNNKEL come from the germline V gene (reference sequence). Trimming removed 3 bases at V and 5 bases at J, with 20 bases between. The CDR3 spells CASSHHKAALTDEQYF. CDR3 nucleotide sequence: TGTGCCAGCAGCCATCATAAAGCCGCATTGACCGACGAGCAGTACTTC.

This clonotype was seen repeatedly, ten times or more. The chain carries TRBV20-1 and TRBJ2-1, with TRBD2 identical over 9 bases. Germline lookup yields CDR1 DFQATT and CDR2 SNEGSKA (reference sequence). With V trimmed by 8 bases and J by 0 bases, 2 bases remained unmatched. CDR3 length: 13 residues. The CDR3 here is CSCSGSSYNEQFF. The CDR3 DNA sequence: TGCAGTTGTAGCGGGAGCTCCTACAATGAGCAGTTCTTC.

V and J are TRBV27 and TRBJ2-3, with 14 bases aligning to TRBD2. CDR3 length: 16 amino acids. Germline CDR1 is MNHEY and CDR2 is SMNVEV (reference sequence). With V trimmed by 11 bases and J by 3 bases, 10 bases remained unmatched. CDR3 in DNA: TGTGCCTCCCACTCGGGACTAGCGGGAGAAACAGATACGCAGTATTTT. Protein: CASHSGLAGETDTQYF.

This clonotype appeared many times. The chain couples TRBV27 to TRBJ1-1; D is undetermined. The CDR3 is 13 amino acids. Trimming took 8 bases from V and 0 from J, leaving 10 bases between them. The germline V gene has CDR1 MNHEY and CDR2 SMNVEV (reference sequence). This CDR3 reads CASGRVMNTEAFF. The CDR3 DNA reads as TGTGCCAGCGGGCGGGTCATGAACACTGAAGCTTTCTTT.

This clonotype was observed at least ten times. CDR3 DNA sequence: TGTGCCACCTGGGGGGGACTACACGAGCAGTACTTC. Translating it yields CATWGGLHEQYF. The rearrangement links TRBV28 to TRBJ2-7, with TRBD2 matching over 7 bases. The CDR3 is 12 residues long. J lost 5 bases, V lost 10 bases, and 8 bases had no gene match. Germline CDR1 reads MDHEN; CDR2 reads SYDVKM. The full variable domain, completed using reference TRBV28 and TRBJ2-7, is DVKVTQSSRYLVKRTGEKVFLECVQDMDHENMFWYRQDPGLGLRLIYFSYDVKMKEKGDIPEGYSVSREKKERFSLILESASTNQTSMYLCATWGGLHEQYFGPGTRLTVT.

Details on this clonotype: This clone may be a read error of a much larger clone one base away. The chain links TRBV7-7 to TRBJ2-3, with 7 bases identical to TRBD2. Germline CDR1 is SSHAT and CDR2 is FNYEAQ (reference sequence). CDR3 size: 14 residues. The CDR3 nucleotides are TGTGCTAGCAGCTCCGGGGAGGGCACAGTTACGCAGTATTTT. It encodes CASSSGEGTVTQYF. Together with reference TRBV7-7 and TRBJ2-3, the CDR3 gives the full variable domain: GAGVSQSPRYKVTKRGQDVTLRCDPISSHATLYWYQQALGQGPEFLTYFNYEAQPDKSGLPSDRFSAERPEGSISTLTIQRTEQRDSAMYRCASSSGEGTVTQYFGPGTRLTVL.

This clonotype came up many times. The chain recombines TRBV5-1 with TRBJ2-5; D is unresolved. Trimming took off 4 bases at V and 7 bases at J, with 17 bases between the two ends. Germline-derived CDR1 and CDR2 are SGHRS and YFSETQ. The CDR3 covers 14 residues. The CDR3: CASSPVLEKGTQYF. DNA of the CDR3: TGCGCCAGCAGCCCGGTCCTTGAAAAGGGGACCCAGTACTTC.